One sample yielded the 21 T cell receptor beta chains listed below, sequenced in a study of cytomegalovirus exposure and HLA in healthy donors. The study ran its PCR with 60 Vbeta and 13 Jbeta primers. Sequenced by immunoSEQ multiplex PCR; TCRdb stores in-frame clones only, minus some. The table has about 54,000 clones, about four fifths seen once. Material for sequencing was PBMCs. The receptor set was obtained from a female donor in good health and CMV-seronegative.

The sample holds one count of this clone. The CDR3 coding sequence is TGTGCCAGCAGTCGACTCGAAAGTCAGCCCCAGCATTTT. As protein: CASSRLESQPQHF. The chain uses TRBV6-5 and TRBJ1-5; no firm D call. V was pared by 5 bases and J by 6 bases, with 11 bases between. The CDR3 is 13 amino acids. Germline-derived CDR1 and CDR2 are MNHEY and SVGAGI.

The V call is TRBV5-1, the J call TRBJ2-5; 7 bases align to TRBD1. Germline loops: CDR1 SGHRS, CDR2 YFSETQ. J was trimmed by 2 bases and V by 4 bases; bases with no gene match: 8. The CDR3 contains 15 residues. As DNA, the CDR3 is TGCGCCAGCAGCATTCTAGGGACAGTTCAAGAGACCCAGTACTTC. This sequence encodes CASSILGTVQETQYF.

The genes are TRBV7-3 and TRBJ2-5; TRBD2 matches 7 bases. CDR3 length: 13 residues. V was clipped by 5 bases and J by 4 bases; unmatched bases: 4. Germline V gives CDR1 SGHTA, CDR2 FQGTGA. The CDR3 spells CASSPPGGETQYF. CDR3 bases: TGTGCCAGCAGCCCCCCGGGGGGAGAGACCCAGTACTTC.

CDR3 in DNA: TGCAGCGTTGAAGGGACTCGCACAGATACGCAGTATTTT. Translation gives CSVEGTRTDTQYF. The chain is built from TRBV29-1 and TRBJ2-3, with a weak D call TRBD2 (5 bases). The V gene's germline CDR1 is SQVTM and CDR2 ANQGSEA. The CDR3 contains 13 residues. Trimming cost V 1 base and J 1 base, with 6 bases left between them.

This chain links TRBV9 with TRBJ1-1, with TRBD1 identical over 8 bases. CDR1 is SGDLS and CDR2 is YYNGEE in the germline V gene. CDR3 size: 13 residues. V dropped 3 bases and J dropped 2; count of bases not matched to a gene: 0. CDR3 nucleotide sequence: TGTGCCAGCAGCGCAGGGGGCAACACTGAAGCTTTCTTT. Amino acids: CASSAGGNTEAFF. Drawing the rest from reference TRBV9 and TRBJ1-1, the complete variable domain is DSGVTQTPKHLITATGQRVTLRCSPRSGDLSVYWYQQSLDQGLQFLIQYYNGEERAKGNILERFSAQQFPDLHSELNLSSLELGDSALYFCASSAGGNTEAFFGQGTRLTVV.

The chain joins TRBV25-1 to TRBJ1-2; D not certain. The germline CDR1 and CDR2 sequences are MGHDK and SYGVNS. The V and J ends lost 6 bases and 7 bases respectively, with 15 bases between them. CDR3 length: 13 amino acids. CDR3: CASSPLGGPGYTF. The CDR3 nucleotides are TGTGCCAGCAGCCCCCTGGGAGGGCCTGGCTACACCTTC.

The CDR3 sequence is CASRLTGLMNTEAFF. In nucleotides, the CDR3 is TGTGCCAGCAGGTTGACAGGTCTCATGAACACTGAAGCTTTCTTT. J is TRBJ1-1 and V is TRBV2, with D possibly being TRBD1 (6 bases). The CDR3 has 15 residues. V lost 6 bases, J lost 0 bases, and 14 bases lay in between. Germline V gene lookup returns CDR1 SNHLY and CDR2 FYNNEI.

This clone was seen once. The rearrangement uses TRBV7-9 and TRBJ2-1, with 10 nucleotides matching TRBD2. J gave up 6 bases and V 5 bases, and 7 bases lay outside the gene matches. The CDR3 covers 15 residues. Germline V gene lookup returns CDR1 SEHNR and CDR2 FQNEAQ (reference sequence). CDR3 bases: TGTGCCAGCAGCCCTTGGACTAGCGGCTCCAATGAGCAGTTCTTC. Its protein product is CASSPWTSGSNEQFF.

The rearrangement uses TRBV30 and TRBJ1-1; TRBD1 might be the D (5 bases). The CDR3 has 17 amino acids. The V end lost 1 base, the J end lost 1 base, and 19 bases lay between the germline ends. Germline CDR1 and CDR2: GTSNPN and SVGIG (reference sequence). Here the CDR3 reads CAWSALGRKLQNTEAFF. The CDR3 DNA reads TGTGCCTGGAGTGCCCTGGGGCGAAAGCTACAGAACACTGAAGCTTTCTTT.

This CDR3 is CASSLLGQGTEAFF. The CDR3 region has the DNA TGTGCCAGCAGCTTACTGGGGCAGGGCACTGAAGCTTTCTTT. The chain combines TRBV11-2 with TRBJ1-1; possible D gene TRBD1, 5 bases. Looked up from germline, CDR1 is SGHAT and CDR2 is FQNNGV. CDR3 length: 14 amino acids. Trimming took off 2 bases at V and 4 bases at J, with 11 bases between the two ends. Full variable domain (remainder filled in from reference TRBV11-2 and TRBJ1-1): EAGVAQSPRYKIIEKRQSVAFWCNPISGHATLYWYQQILGQGPKLLIQFQNNGVVDDSQLPKDRFSAERLKGVDSTLKIQPAKLEDSAVYLCASSLLGQGTEAFFGQGTRLTVV.

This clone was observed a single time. CDR3 amino acids: CASAPDMANMNTEAFF. For the CDR3, the DNA is TGTGCCAGCGCTCCTGACATGGCCAATATGAACACTGAAGCTTTCTTT. The gene calls are TRBV18 and TRBJ1-1; D gene unclear. This CDR3 has 16 residues. The V end was cut by 8 bases, the J end by 0 bases, with 19 bases between. CDR1 and CDR2 from the germline V gene are KGHSH and LQKENI.

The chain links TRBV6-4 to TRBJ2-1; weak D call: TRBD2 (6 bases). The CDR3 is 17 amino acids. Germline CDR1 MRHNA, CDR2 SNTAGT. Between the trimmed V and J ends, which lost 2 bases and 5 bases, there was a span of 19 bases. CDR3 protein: CASSDEAGEYINNEQFF. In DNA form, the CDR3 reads TGTGCCAGCAGTGACGAAGCGGGCGAATACATCAACAATGAGCAGTTCTTC.

CDR3 DNA sequence: TGCGCCAGCAGCTTGGGCGGGCCCGGAGGAGATACGCAGTATTTT. This codes for CASSLGGPGGDTQYF. This chain uses TRBV5-1 with TRBJ2-3, with a possible D match to TRBD2 (5 bases). Trimming took off 0 bases at V and 5 bases at J, with 13 bases between the two ends. This CDR3 has 15 amino acids. Germline V gives CDR1 SGHRS, CDR2 YFSETQ.

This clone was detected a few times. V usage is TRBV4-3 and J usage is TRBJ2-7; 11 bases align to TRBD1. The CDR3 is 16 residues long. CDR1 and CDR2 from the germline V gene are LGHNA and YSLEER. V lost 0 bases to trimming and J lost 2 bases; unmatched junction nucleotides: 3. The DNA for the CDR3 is TGCGCCAGCAGCCAAGAAAGGACAGGGGGCCCCTACGAGCAGTACTTC. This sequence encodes CASSQERTGGPYEQYF.

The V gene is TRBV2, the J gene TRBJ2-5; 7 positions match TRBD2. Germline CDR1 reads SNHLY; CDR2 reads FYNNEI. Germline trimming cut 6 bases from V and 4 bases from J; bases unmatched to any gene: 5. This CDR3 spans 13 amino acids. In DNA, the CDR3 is TGTGCCAGCAGGATCTCGGGAGGAGAGACCCAGTACTTC. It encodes CASRISGGETQYF.

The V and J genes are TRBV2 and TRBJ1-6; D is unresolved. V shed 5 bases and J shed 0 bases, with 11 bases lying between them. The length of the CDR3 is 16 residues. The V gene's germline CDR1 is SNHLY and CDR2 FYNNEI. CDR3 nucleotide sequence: TGTGCCAGCAGTCCCCGACTTAGCTCCTATAATTCACCCCTCCACTTT. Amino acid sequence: CASSPRLSSYNSPLHF.

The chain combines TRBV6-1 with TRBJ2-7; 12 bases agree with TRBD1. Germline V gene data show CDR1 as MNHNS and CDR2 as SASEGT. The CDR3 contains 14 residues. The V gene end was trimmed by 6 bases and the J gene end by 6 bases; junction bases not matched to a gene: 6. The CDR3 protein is CASSDRDRGREQYF. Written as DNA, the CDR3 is TGTGCCAGCAGCGACCGGGACAGGGGGCGCGAGCAGTACTTC.

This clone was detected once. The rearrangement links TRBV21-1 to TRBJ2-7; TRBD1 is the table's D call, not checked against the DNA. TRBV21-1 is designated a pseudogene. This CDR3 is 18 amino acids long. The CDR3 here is CASSKAGWKSCQTYEQYF. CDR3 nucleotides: TGTGCCAGCAGCAAGGCAGGGTGGAAATCATGTCAAACCTACGAGCAGTACTTC.

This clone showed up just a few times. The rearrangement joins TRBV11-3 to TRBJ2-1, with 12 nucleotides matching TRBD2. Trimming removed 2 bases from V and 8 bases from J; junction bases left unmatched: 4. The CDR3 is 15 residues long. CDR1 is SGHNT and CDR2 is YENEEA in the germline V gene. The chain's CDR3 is CASSLTLAGGDEQFF. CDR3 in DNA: TGTGCCAGCAGCTTAACACTAGCGGGGGGTGATGAGCAGTTCTTC. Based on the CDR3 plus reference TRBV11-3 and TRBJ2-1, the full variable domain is EAGVVQSPRYKIIEKKQPVAFWCNPISGHNTLYWYLQNLGQGPELLIRYENEEAVDDSQLPKDRFSAERLKGVDSTLKIQPAELGDSAVYLCASSLTLAGGDEQFFGPGTRLTVL.

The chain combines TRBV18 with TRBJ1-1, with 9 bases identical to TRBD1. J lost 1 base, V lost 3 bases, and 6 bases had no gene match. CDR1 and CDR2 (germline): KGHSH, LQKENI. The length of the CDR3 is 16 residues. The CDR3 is CASSPTQGARNTEAFF. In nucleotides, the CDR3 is TGTGCCAGCTCACCTACACAGGGGGCCCGGAACACTGAAGCTTTCTTT.

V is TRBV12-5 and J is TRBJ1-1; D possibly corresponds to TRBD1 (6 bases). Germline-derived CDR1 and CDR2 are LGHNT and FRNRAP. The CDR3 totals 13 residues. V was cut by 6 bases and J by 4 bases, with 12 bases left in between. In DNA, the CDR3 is TGTGCTAGTGGCCTCAGGGGTGGCACTGAAGCTTTCTTT. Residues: CASGLRGGTEAFF.